Below, one T cell receptor beta chain is given with its context. This sample is drawn from a study of CD8 T cells in Susac syndrome. Multiple sclerosis controls were treatment-naive patients with stable or active relapsing-remitting disease. The CDR3 has 16 amino acids. J gave up 2 bases and V 7 bases, and 12 bases lay outside the gene matches. Looked up from germline, CDR1 is SEHNR and CDR2 is FQNEAQ (reference sequence). With random hexamers, 0.5 to 1 ug RNA was reverse transcribed. TCRdb passed the immunoSEQ multiplex PCR reads through MiXCR, listing each CDR3 protein once. The sample records 200,000 to 250,000 distinct CDR3 sequences, 95% being singletons.

V usage is TRBV7-9 and J usage is TRBJ2-7; TRBD1 agrees at 9 bases. The receptor's source is a human donor with multiple sclerosis. Sequenced sample: CD4+ T cells from PBMCs. This CDR3 is CASTQGVGQGTYEQYF. CDR3 DNA sequence: TGTGCCAGCACCCAAGGTGTGGGACAGGGCACCTACGAGCAGTACTTC.